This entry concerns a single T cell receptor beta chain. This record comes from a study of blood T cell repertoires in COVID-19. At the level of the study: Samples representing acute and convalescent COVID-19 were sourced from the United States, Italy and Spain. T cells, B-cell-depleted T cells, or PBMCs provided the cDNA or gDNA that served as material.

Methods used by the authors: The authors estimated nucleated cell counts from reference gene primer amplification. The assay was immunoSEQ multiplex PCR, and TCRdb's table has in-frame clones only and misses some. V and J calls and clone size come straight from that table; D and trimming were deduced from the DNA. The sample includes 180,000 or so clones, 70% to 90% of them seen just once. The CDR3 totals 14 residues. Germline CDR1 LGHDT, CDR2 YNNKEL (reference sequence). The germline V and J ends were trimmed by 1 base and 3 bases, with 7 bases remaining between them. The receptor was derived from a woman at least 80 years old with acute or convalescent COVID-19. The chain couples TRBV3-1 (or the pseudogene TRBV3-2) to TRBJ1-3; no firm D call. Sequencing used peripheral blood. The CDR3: CASSQGRVGNTIYF. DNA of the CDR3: TGTGCCAGCAGCCAAGGTCGGGTTGGAAACACCATATATTTT.